This entry concerns a single T cell receptor beta chain. What it binds is not known. This sample stems from a study of metastatic and nonmetastatic thyroid tumors. Study-wide background: Samples came from malignant and benign thyroid patients, and repertoires were compared across blood and tumor or nodule tissue. Study results and caveats: Compared with benign nodules, malignant thyroid tumors were reported to have significantly higher TCR beta diversity in both blood and tumor.

Patients underwent thyroid surgery, and none had received any treatment before it. This CDR3 spans 13 amino acids. The germline V gene encodes CDR1 SGHRS and CDR2 YFSETQ. Trimming removed 4 bases at V and 7 bases at J, with 14 bases between. Under the authors' procedure: Building a distant-metastasis classifier for papillary thyroid cancer drew on CDR3 differences across clinicopathological groups. TCRdb redid the clone calls on the PCR reads using MiXCR. These V and J calls are TCRdb output, not the study's own analysis. The sample lists more than 20,000 clones, about 25% occurring once. Sequencing input: tumor tissue. This receptor was identified in a female donor with papillary thyroid cancer or a benign thyroid nodule (not recorded which). Some clones in this sample may be carry-over from other donors' samples. V is TRBV5-1 and J is TRBJ1-2; D gene unclear. CDR3 amino acids: CASSLEEGSGYTF. The DNA for the CDR3 is TGCGCCAGCAGCCTGGAGGAGGGCAGTGGCTACACCTTC.